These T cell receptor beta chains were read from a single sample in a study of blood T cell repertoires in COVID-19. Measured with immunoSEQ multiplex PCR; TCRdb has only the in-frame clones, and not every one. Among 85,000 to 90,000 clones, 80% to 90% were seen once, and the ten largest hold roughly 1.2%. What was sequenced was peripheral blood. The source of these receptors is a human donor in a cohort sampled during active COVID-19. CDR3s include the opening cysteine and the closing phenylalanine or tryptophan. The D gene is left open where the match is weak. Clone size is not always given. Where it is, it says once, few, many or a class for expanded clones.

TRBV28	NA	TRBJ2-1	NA	CASSFPLNSPDNEQFF	TGTGCCAGCAGTTTCCCCTTGAACAGTCCCGACAATGAGCAGTTCTTC
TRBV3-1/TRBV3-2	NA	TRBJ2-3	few	CASSQEQGTQYF	TGTGCCAGCAGCCAGGAACAGGGTACGCAGTATTTT
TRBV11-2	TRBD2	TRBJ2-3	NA	CASRPLGGSFSDTQYF	TGTGCCAGCAGGCCCCTTGGCGGGAGTTTCTCAGATACGCAGTATTTT
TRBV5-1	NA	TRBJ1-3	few	CASSLGVLEASGNTIYF	TGCGCCAGCAGCTTGGGGGTCCTGGAGGCCTCTGGAAACACCATATATTTT
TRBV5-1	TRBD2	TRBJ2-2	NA	CASSFGLAGAGTGELFF	TGCGCCAGCAGCTTTGGACTAGCGGGAGCGGGCACCGGGGAGCTGTTTTTT
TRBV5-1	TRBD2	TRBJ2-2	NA	CASSRGLAGGLDTGELFF	TGCGCCAGCAGCAGGGGACTAGCGGGAGGTTTGGACACCGGGGAGCTGTTTTTT
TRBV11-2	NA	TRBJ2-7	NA	CASSLGSAYEQYF	TGTGCCAGCAGCTTAGGATCGGCCTACGAGCAGTACTTC
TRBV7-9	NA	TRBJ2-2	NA	CASSLGAVAGELFF	TGTGCCAGCAGCTTAGGTGCAGTGGCCGGGGAGCTGTTTTTT
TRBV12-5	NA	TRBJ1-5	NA	CASGMDGSNQPQHF	TGTGCTAGTGGTATGGACGGTAGCAATCAGCCCCAGCATTTT
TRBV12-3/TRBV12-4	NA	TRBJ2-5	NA	CASTRGETQYF	TGTGCCAGCACGAGGGGGGAGACCCAGTACTTC
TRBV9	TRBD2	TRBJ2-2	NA	CASSALPRGTSGSIGFVGELFF	TGTGCCAGCAGCGCACTTCCAAGGGGGACTAGCGGGAGTATAGGGTTCGTCGGGGAGCTGTTTTTT
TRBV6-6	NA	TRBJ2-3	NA	CASSYSTGDTDTQYF	TGTGCCAGCAGTTACTCGACGGGGGACACAGATACGCAGTATTTT
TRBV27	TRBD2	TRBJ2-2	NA	CATGGLAGAFLTGELFF	TGTGCCACCGGAGGGCTAGCGGGAGCATTTCTCACCGGGGAGCTGTTTTTT
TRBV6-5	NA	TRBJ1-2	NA	CASRALGSSYGYTF	TGTGCCAGCAGGGCTCTGGGCTCAAGCTATGGCTACACCTTC
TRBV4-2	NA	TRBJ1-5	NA	CASSQVNAGQGEPQHF	TGTGCCAGCAGCCAAGTTAATGCAGGGCAGGGTGAGCCCCAGCATTTT
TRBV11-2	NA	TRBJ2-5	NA	CASSLTGKETQYF	TGTGCCAGCAGCTTAACGGGGAAAGAGACCCAGTACTTC
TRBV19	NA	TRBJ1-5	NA	CASSIFGQNQPQHF	TGTGCCAGTAGTATATTCGGACAAAATCAGCCCCAGCATTTT
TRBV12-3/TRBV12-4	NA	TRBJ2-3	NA	CASSPTRTQYF	TGTGCCAGCAGCCCAACTAGGACGCAGTATTTT
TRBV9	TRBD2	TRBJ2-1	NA	CASSPRLATYNEQFF	TGTGCCAGCAGCCCCCGACTAGCCACCTACAATGAGCAGTTCTTC
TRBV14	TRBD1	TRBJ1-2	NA	CASSLDRGTLYGYTF	TGTGCCAGCAGCCTCGACAGGGGTACCCTCTATGGCTACACCTTC
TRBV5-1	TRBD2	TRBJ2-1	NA	CASSLKWASGRRSSYNEQFF	TGCGCCAGCAGCTTGAAATGGGCTAGCGGGAGACGGAGCTCCTACAATGAGCAGTTCTTC
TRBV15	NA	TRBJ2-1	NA	CATSEGSGELRNEQFF	TGTGCCACCAGCGAGGGCTCAGGGGAGCTGAGAAATGAGCAGTTCTTC
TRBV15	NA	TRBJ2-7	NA	CATSRDKQGEQYF	TGTGCCACCAGCAGAGATAAACAGGGCGAGCAGTACTTC
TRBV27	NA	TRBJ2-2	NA	CASKGGQNTNTGELFF	TGTGCCAGCAAGGGGGGACAGAACACGAACACCGGGGAGCTGTTTTTT
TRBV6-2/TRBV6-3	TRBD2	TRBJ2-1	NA	CASSSRTSGYYNEQFF	TGTGCCAGCAGTTCGCGGACTAGCGGATATTACAATGAGCAGTTCTTC
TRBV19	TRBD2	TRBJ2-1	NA	CASSPSSGAPWDNEQFF	TGTGCCAGTAGTCCCTCTAGCGGGGCCCCGTGGGACAATGAGCAGTTCTTC
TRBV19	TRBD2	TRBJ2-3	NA	CASSTLRIAGAGTDTQYF	TGTGCCAGTAGTACCCTTCGAATCGCGGGAGCAGGCACAGATACGCAGTATTTT
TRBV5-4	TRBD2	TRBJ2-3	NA	CASSLTSGSTDTQYF	TGTGCCAGCAGCTTGACTAGCGGGAGCACAGATACGCAGTATTTT
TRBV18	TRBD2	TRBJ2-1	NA	CASSPTEASGSLLSYNEQFF	TGTGCCAGCTCACCAACGGAGGCTAGCGGGAGCCTCCTCTCCTACAATGAGCAGTTCTTC
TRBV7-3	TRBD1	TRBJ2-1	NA	CASSTGQANEQFF	TGTGCCAGCAGCACGGGACAGGCGAATGAGCAGTTCTTC
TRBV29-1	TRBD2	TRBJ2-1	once	CSVTGTSGRWENEQFF	TGCAGCGTTACCGGGACTAGCGGGAGGTGGGAGAATGAGCAGTTCTTC
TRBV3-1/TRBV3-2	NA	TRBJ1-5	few	CASRTRSKARDTGEPQHF	TGTGCCAGCAGGACAAGATCAAAGGCTCGGGACACAGGAGAGCCCCAGCATTTT
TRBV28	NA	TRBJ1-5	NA	CASTFGTSSNQPQHF	TGTGCCAGCACCTTCGGGACATCTAGCAATCAGCCCCAGCATTTT
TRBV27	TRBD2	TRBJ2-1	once	CASSPFLAGGYNEQFF	TGTGCCAGCAGCCCTTTTCTAGCGGGAGGTTACAATGAGCAGTTCTTC
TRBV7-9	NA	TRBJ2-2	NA	CASSLVPSSAGELFF	TGTGCCAGCAGCTTAGTCCCCTCTAGCGCCGGGGAGCTGTTTTTT
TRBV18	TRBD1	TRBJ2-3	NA	CASSPNELGQGNTDTQYF	TGTGCCAGCTCACCCAACGAGTTGGGACAGGGTAACACAGATACGCAGTATTTT
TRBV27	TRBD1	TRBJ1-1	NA	CASTPRDRGILNTEAFF	TGTGCCAGCACCCCTCGGGACAGGGGAATATTGAACACTGAAGCTTTCTTT
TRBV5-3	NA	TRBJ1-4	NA	CARSLVRGSTREKLFF	TGTGCCAGAAGCTTGGTACGAGGGTCCACGAGAGAAAAACTGTTTTTT
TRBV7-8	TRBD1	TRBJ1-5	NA	CASSLALGRGHQPQHF	TGTGCCAGCAGCTTAGCCCTCGGGAGGGGGCATCAGCCCCAGCATTTT
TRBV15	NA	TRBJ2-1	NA	CATSSGTPTGNEQFF	TGTGCCACCAGCAGTGGGACTCCCACCGGCAATGAGCAGTTCTTC
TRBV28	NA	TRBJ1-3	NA	CASRAGSSGNTIYF	TGTGCCAGCAGAGCGGGGAGCTCTGGAAACACCATATATTTT
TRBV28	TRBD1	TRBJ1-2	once	CAISPGTAYGYTF	TGTGCCATTTCCCCCGGGACAGCATATGGCTACACCTTC
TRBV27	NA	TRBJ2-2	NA	CASSFGDANTGELFF	TGTGCCAGCAGTTTCGGAGACGCGAACACCGGGGAGCTGTTTTTT
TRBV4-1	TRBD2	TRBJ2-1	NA	CASSQDGLAVANEQFF	TGCGCCAGCAGCCAAGACGGGCTAGCGGTTGCCAATGAGCAGTTCTTC
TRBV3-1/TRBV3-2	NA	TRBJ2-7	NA	CASSQDPVLSTYEQYF	TGTGCCAGCAGCCAAGATCCGGTCTTGAGTACCTACGAGCAGTACTTC